This T cell receptor beta chain was retrieved from a study of blood T cell repertoires in COVID-19 (dated by TCRdb to about 2020). The study in broad terms: Samples from collaborators originated in the United States, Italy and Spain and spanned both the acute and convalescent phases of COVID-19. The material from the prospective study consisted of cDNA or gDNA derived from T cells, B-cell-depleted T cells, or PBMCs. Subjects who had been exposed to COVID-19, were actively infected with it, or had recovered from it provided the deeply sampled blood TCRbeta repertoires that made up the dataset. The repertoires were released in a freely available public database meant as a resource for research on the immune response to SARS-CoV-2. Samples were obtained from the ongoing ImmuneRACE study (first 160 participants) and from 1,200 or so subjects provided by 6 global collaborators. A de-identified subject ID, COVID-19 status, age in years and sex were almost always included in the sample metadata. Where available, HLA class I and class II types were taken from metadata supplied by the sample provider and were not determined by assay-based typing.

Each collaborating institution followed its own protocols to collect whole blood in K2EDTA tubes. For TCRbeta analysis, collaborators shipped samples as frozen whole blood, isolated PBMCs, or DNA extracted from either of those sample types. The immunoSEQ Assay, a bias-controlled multiplex PCR, was used to amplify TCRbeta CDR3 regions from genomic DNA. Turning to the authors' computational methods: Nucleated cell counts per sample were estimated from amplification of reference gene primers within the assay. To quantify the absolute abundance of each unique TCRbeta CDR3 rearrangement, sequence reads were collapsed and filtered. For each sample, productive Simpson clonality was calculated as the square root of Simpson's diversity index across productive rearrangements. Drawn from immuneACCESS, this table holds only the in-frame rearrangements with V and J called that TCRdb kept. Clones are partly lost; checked studies trace under half to an unresolved V gene and leave the rest unexplained. V, J and clone size were drawn from that table, and D and trimming were deduced from the DNA. The table for this sample lists tens of thousands of clones; approximately 90% of them were counted only once. The ten largest clones capture about 14% of the sample.

Beyond this particular receptor, the publication reports: Clinical and demographic metadata were provided uncurated, with the amount varying by source and participant.

Spanning cysteine to phenylalanine, the CDR3 consists of 12 amino acids. CDR3 DNA only is kept here, 36 bases in frame from base 1. Trimming costs V 8 bases and J 10 bases, and their ends lie 12 bases apart. As encoded in the germline V gene, CDR1 is MDHEN while CDR2 is SYDVKM. In regard to this clone: This receptor's antigen is unknown. Base qualities are not at hand, and no much larger clone is one base apart.

This sequence was found in a man between 65 and 85 years old with active or convalescent COVID-19. Material for sequencing was peripheral blood. The chain links TRBV28 with TRBJ1-6; no D gene is confidently identified. The nucleotide sequence is given as TGTGCCAGCGGGAGGGCTGAGTCACCCCTCCACTTT. It encodes CASGRAESPLHF.